These T cell receptor beta chains were read from a single sample in a study of T-cell reconstitution after alpha-beta-depleted transplantation in children. TCRdb called the PCR reads again in MiXCR, with one record for every CDR3 protein. The sample carries fewer than 700,000 distinct CDR3 sequences, more than 20% recorded once. This material consisted of PBMCs, mostly from graft donor cells, taken 360 days after TCRalphabeta/CD19-depleted stem cell transplant. These receptors all come from a boy under two years old who had a stem cell transplant for acute myeloid leukemia, so the T cells may come from the graft donor. Both conserved end residues are part of each CDR3. Each record gives: J gene, clone size, D gene, V gene, CDR3 DNA, CDR3 protein. The D gene is left open where the match is weak. The size field is filled for only some rows; it gives once, few, many or a size class.

>TRBJ2-5|many|TRBD2|TRBV6-2/TRBV6-3
TGTGCCGGGGGGAGCGGGGGGAAAGAGACCCAGTACTTC
CAGGSGGKETQYF
>TRBJ2-5|many|.|TRBV24-1
TGTGCCACCAGTGATCGAGACCCCCAAGAGACCCAGTACTTC
CATSDRDPQETQYF
>TRBJ2-1|many|TRBD2|TRBV12-3/TRBV12-4
TGTGCCAGCAGTTTAGCGGCGGGGGGGCTGGCGACTGAGCAGTTCTTC
CASSLAAGGLATEQFF
>TRBJ2-2|.|.|TRBV29-1
TGCAGCGTTAGTCTGGGGGGCACCGGGGAGCTGTTTTTT
CSVSLGGTGELFF
>TRBJ2-1|many|TRBD1|TRBV4-1
TGCGCCAGCAGCCTACGGACAGGGGACTTTTCCTCCTACAATGAGCAGTTCTTC
CASSLRTGDFSSYNEQFF
>TRBJ1-1|few|.|TRBV29-1
TGCAGCGTTGAAGTAGGCAGGGACACTGAAGCTTTCTTT
CSVEVGRDTEAFF
>TRBJ2-7|.|TRBD2|TRBV15
TGTGCCACCAGCAGAGATTCCCAACCGGGAGGGCGCGGGTGGCAGTACTTC
CATSRDSQPGGRGWQYF
>TRBJ2-3|many|.|TRBV5-1
TGCGCCAGCAGCCTCGGGGGACACAGCACAGATACGCAGTATTTT
CASSLGGHSTDTQYF
>TRBJ1-1|.|.|TRBV15
TGTGCCACCAGCAGAGAATTTAGGATGGGGAAAGCTTTCTTT
CATSREFRMGKAFF
>TRBJ1-2|.|.|TRBV28
TGTGCCAGCAGTCCTCCTAGCCCGAGCCATGGCTACACCTTC
CASSPPSPSHGYTF